This T cell receptor beta chain comes out of a study of CD8+CD57+ T cells in acquired aplastic anemia. At the level of the study: Each DNA sample taken from sorted CD4+ and CD8+ cells came to 3 to 3.5 ug on average. Overall study results and limits: In common between the patients and the controls were approximately 30 CD8+ CDR3 sequences.

Germline V gives CDR1 DFQATT, CDR2 SNEGSKA (reference sequence). Germline trimming cut 5 bases from V and 6 bases from J; bases unmatched to any gene: 13. This CDR3 is built from 14 residues. TCR beta VDJ and CDR3 profiling used genomic DNA as template. Each CDR3 protein gets one entry after TCRdb re-called the reads with MiXCR. This sample has some 120,000 distinct CDR3 sequences, with 40% to 60% found just once. For this clonotype: Its antigen is not known.

The chain employs TRBV20-1 and TRBJ2-7, with 7 bases identical to TRBD2. This clonotype was obtained from a human donor in good health, serving as a control. Sequencing was carried out using sorted CD4+, CD8+, or CD8+CD57+ T cells (not recorded which) from PBMCs. The CDR3 reads CSASPGGTLVEQYF. The CDR3 DNA follows: TGCAGTGCTTCCCCGGGGGGTACTCTCGTCGAGCAGTACTTC.